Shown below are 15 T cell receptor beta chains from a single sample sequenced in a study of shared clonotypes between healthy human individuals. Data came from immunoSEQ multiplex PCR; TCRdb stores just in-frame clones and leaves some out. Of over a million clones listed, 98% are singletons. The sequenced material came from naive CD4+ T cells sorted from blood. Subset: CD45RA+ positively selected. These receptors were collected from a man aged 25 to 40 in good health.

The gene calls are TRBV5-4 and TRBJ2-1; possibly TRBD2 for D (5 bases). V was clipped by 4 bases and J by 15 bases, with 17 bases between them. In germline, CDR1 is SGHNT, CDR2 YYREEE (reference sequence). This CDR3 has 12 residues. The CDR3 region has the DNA TGTGCCAGCAGCCCCCGGGATGTGGTTCCGTTCTTC. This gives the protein CASSPRDVVPFF.

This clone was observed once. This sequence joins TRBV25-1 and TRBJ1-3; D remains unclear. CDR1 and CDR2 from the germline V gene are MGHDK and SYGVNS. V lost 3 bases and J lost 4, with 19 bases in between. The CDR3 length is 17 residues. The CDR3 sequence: CASSDSGKTTVGNTIYF. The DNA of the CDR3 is TGTGCCAGCAGTGATTCTGGCAAAACGACGGTGGGAAACACCATATATTTT.

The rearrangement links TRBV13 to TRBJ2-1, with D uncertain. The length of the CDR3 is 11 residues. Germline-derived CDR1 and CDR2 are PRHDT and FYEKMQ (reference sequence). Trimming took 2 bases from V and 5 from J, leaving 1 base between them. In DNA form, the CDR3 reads TGTGCCAGCAGCTTACACAATGAGCAGTTCTTC. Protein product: CASSLHNEQFF. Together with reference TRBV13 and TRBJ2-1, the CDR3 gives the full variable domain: AAGVIQSPRHLIKEKRETATLKCYPIPRHDTVYWYQQGPGQDPQFLISFYEKMQSDKGSIPDRFSAQQFSDYHSELNMSSLELGDSALYFCASSLHNEQFFGPGTRLTVL.

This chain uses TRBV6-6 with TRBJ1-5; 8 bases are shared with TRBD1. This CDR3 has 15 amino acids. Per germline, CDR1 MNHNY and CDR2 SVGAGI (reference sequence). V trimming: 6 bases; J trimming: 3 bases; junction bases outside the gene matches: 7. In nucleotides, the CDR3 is TGTGCCAGCAGGTCCGGACAGGGTAACAATCAGCCCCAGCATTTT. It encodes CASRSGQGNNQPQHF.

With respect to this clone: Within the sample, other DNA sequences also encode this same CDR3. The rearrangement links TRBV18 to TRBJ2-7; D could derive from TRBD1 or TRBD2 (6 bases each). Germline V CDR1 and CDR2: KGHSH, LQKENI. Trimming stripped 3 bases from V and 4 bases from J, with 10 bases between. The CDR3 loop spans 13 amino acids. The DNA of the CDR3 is TGTGCCAGCTCACCTGGGGGGCCATACGAGCAGTACTTC. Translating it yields CASSPGGPYEQYF.

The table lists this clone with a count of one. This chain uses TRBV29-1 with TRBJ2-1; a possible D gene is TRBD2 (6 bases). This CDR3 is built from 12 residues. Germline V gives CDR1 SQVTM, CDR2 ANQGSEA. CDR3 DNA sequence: TGCGGAGGGACTCAAACGGGGAGTGAGCAGTTCTTC. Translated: CGGTQTGSEQFF.

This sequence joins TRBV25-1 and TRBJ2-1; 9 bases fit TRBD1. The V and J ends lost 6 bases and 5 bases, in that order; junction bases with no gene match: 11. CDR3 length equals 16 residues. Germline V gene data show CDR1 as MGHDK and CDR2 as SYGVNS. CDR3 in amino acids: CASSGTGTGLNNEQFF. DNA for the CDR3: TGTGCCAGCAGCGGGACCGGGACAGGGCTGAACAATGAGCAGTTCTTC.

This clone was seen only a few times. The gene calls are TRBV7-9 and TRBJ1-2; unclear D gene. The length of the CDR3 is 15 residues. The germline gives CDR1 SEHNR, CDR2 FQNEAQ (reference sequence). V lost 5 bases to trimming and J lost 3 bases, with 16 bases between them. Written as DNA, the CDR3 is TGTGCCAGCAGCATTGGGTTAGGGTTGGACTATGGCTACACCTTC. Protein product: CASSIGLGLDYGYTF.

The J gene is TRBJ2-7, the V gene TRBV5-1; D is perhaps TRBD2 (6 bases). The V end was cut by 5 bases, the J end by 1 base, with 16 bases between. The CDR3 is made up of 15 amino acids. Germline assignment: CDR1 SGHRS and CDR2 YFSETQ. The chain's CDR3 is CASRLQGDSSYEQYF. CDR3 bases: TGCGCCAGCAGGCTCCAAGGGGACTCGTCCTACGAGCAGTACTTC.

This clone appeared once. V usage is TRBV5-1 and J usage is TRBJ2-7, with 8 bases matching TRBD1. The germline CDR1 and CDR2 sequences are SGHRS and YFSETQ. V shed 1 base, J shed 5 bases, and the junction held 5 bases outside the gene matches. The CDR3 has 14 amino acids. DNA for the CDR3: TGCGCCAGCAGCTTGTGGACAGGGTTCGACGAGCAGTACTTC. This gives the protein CASSLWTGFDEQYF.

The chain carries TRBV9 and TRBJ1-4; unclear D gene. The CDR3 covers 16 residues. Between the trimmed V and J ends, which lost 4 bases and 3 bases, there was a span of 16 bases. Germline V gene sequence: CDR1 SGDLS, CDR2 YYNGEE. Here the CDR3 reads CASSIRPSAPNEKLFF. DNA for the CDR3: TGTGCCAGCAGCATACGACCGTCGGCCCCTAATGAAAAACTGTTTTTT.

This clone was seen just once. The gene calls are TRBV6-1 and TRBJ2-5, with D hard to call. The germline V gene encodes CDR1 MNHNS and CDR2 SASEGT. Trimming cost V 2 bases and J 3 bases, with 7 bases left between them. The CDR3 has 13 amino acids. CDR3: CASSENNEETQYF. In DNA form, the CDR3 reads TGTGCCAGCAGTGAAAACAACGAAGAGACCCAGTACTTC.

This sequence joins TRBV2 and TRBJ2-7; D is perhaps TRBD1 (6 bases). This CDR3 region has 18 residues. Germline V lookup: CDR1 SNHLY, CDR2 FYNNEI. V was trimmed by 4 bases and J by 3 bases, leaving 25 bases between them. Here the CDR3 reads CASSVPTERQAPLYEQYF. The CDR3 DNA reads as TGTGCCAGCAGTGTACCAACGGAGAGACAGGCCCCCCTCTACGAGCAGTACTTC. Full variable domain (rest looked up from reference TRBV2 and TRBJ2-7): EPEVTQTPSHQVTQMGQEVILRCVPISNHLYFYWYRQILGQKVEFLVSFYNNEISEKSEIFDDQFSVERPDGSNFTLKIRSTKLEDSAMYFCASSVPTERQAPLYEQYFGPGTRLTVT.

The CDR3 DNA follows: TGTGCCTGGAGTGTACCCAGGGTGGTGATTGGAAACACCATATATTTT. This encodes CAWSVPRVVIGNTIYF. The rearrangement links TRBV30 to TRBJ1-3; D might be TRBD1 (5 bases). CDR1 is GTSNPN, CDR2 SVGIG, per germline (reference sequence). V lost 0 bases to trimming and J lost 3 bases, with 15 bases between them. The CDR3 is made up of 16 amino acids.

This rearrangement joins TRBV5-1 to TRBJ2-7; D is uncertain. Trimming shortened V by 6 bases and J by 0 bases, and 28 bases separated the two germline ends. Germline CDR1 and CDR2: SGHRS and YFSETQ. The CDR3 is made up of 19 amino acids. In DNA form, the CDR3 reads TGCGCCAGCACAGCTTACCGTAGTTCCCACACTTCTTACTCCTACGAGCAGTACTTC. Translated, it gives CASTAYRSSHTSYSYEQYF.